A single sample gave rise to the 14 T cell receptor beta chains below, sequenced in a study of T-cell reconstitution after alpha-beta-depleted transplantation in children. Using unique molecular identifiers, the investigators prepared the TCRbeta library. Via MiXCR, TCRdb re-called the PCR reads, giving one row per CDR3 protein. The sample lists roughly 500,000 distinct CDR3 sequences, about 11% occurring once. The source material was PBMCs, sampled before TCRalphabeta/CD19-depleted stem cell transplant. Receptor source: a child aged 2 to 10 with inherited bone marrow failure, due to receive a stem cell transplant.

This clonotype appeared a few times. The CDR3 protein is CASSLGSGRDEQFF. DNA for the CDR3: TGTGCCAGCAGTTTAGGCAGCGGGAGGGATGAGCAGTTCTTC. The rearrangement uses TRBV12-3 or TRBV12-4 and TRBJ2-1; 10 bases are a match to TRBD2. The CDR3 consists of 14 residues. V was clipped by 1 base and J by 8 bases; unmatched bases: 2.

This clonotype was detected ten times or more. The J gene is TRBJ2-7, the V gene TRBV6-2 or TRBV6-3, with no clear D. The CDR3 extends over 14 amino acids. The germline V gene has CDR1 MNHEY and CDR2 SVGEGT. Trimming shortened V by 6 bases and J by 7 bases, and 19 bases separated the two germline ends. CDR3 bases: TGTGCCAGCAGCCATCCCCTACAGCTGGTAGAGCAGTACTTC. As protein: CASSHPLQLVEQYF.

This clonotype has at least ten counts. The chain carries TRBV7-2 and TRBJ1-1; D is unclear. CDR3 size: 12 residues. V lost 3 bases, J lost 11 bases, and 13 bases lay in between. The germline V gene encodes CDR1 SGHTA and CDR2 FQGNSA. The CDR3 loop is CASSFTRGIAFF. The CDR3 DNA sequence: TGTGCCAGCAGCTTCACGCGAGGGATCGCTTTCTTT.

This clonotype was recorded at least ten times. DNA of the CDR3: TGTGCCAGCAGTTACTCGGCGCTTTTTACCCTCTACGAGCAGTACTTC. Translation: CASSYSALFTLYEQYF. The chain joins TRBV6-5 to TRBJ2-7; D gene unclear. Germline V gene sequence: CDR1 MNHEY, CDR2 SVGAGI. V was trimmed by 0 bases and J by 3 bases, leaving 15 bases between them. There are 16 residues in the CDR3.

This clonotype turned up a few times. This rearrangement joins TRBV5-4 to TRBJ2-3; TRBD1 agrees at 9 bases. V trimming: 5 bases; J trimming: 6 bases; junction bases outside the gene matches: 10. Germline assignment: CDR1 SGHNT and CDR2 YYREEE (reference sequence). The CDR3 loop spans 15 amino acids. The CDR3 DNA sequence: TGTGCCAGCAGATTCGACAGGGGGGACGGTGATACGCAGTATTTT. This codes for CASRFDRGDGDTQYF.

This clonotype was detected ten times or more. The chain recombines TRBV5-1 with TRBJ2-7, with D possibly being TRBD2 (6 bases). Trimming took 0 bases from V and 8 from J, leaving 18 bases between them. This CDR3 spans 15 amino acids. Germline V lookup: CDR1 SGHRS, CDR2 YFSETQ. The CDR3 nucleotides read TGCGCCAGCAGCTTGGCCCGGTCAGGAGGGAGCAAGCAGTACTTC. Amino acids: CASSLARSGGSKQYF.

This clonotype was seen a handful of times. V gene TRBV20-1 combines with J gene TRBJ2-3; 9 positions match TRBD2. CDR1 and CDR2 from the germline V gene are DFQATT and SNEGSKA (reference sequence). The CDR3 is 15 amino acids. V shed 3 bases, J shed 4 bases, and the junction held 8 bases outside the gene matches. The DNA of the CDR3 is TGCAGTGCTAGTAAGGCTAGCGGGACTTCAGATACGCAGTATTTT. Translating gives CSASKASGTSDTQYF.

The CDR3 loop reads CASRLGGLYNEQFF. The CDR3 DNA is TGTGCCAGCAGGCTGGGAGGGTTGTACAATGAGCAGTTCTTC. The V call is TRBV4-2, the J call TRBJ2-1, with 7 bases lining up with TRBD2. The CDR3 is 14 residues long. The junction had 6 bases not matched to a gene; V was cut back by 6 bases and J by 4 bases. In germline, CDR1 is LGHNA, CDR2 YNFKEQ.

Turning to this clonotype: Given a much more abundant clone one base away, this may be a read error. The rearrangement joins TRBV5-1 to TRBJ2-1, with 9 bases aligning to TRBD2. Germline lookup yields CDR1 SGHRS and CDR2 YFSETQ. The CDR3 loop spans 17 amino acids. CDR3 loop: CASSWGLAILSNNDQFF. CDR3 coding DNA: TGCGCCAGCAGCTGGGGACTAGCCATACTATCAAACAATGACCAGTTCTTC.

This clonotype occurred a few times. The chain links TRBV30 to TRBJ1-2; 12 bases agree with TRBD1. The CDR3 spans 15 residues. Unmatched junction bases numbered 10, after V lost 3 bases and J lost 8 bases. Germline values: CDR1 GTSNPN, CDR2 SVGIG (reference sequence). CDR3 loop: CAWSRTGTGGGGYTF. CDR3 coding DNA: TGTGCCTGGAGCCGAACCGGGACAGGGGGCGGCGGCTACACCTTC.

The chain employs TRBV29-1 and TRBJ2-7; 10 bases match TRBD1. V was clipped by 4 bases and J by 4 bases; unmatched bases: 7. Germline V gene lookup returns CDR1 SQVTM and CDR2 ANQGSEA. The CDR3 extends over 14 amino acids. The CDR3 DNA reads as TGCAGCGTTGTTAAGGACAGGGGGACGTACGAGCAGTACTTC. Protein product: CSVVKDRGTYEQYF.

This clonotype was detected a few times. The chain links TRBV29-1 to TRBJ2-7; a weak D match, TRBD2 (7 bases). Trimming stripped 4 bases from V and 4 bases from J, with 17 bases between. Germline CDR1 and CDR2: SQVTM and ANQGSEA. The CDR3 runs to 14 residues. The CDR3 bases are TGCAGCGTTGTGCGTTCGGGGGGCGCTTACGAGCAGTACTTC. Encoded protein: CSVVRSGGAYEQYF.

This clonotype was seen many times. The V gene is TRBV5-6, the J gene TRBJ2-3; TRBD1 aligns across 10 bases. Trimming at V came to 7 bases and at J to 5 bases, leaving 4 bases not matched to a gene. Germline loops: CDR1 SGHDT, CDR2 YYEEEE. The CDR3 is 13 residues long. The CDR3 region has the DNA TGTGCCAGCTATCGGACAGGGGGAGATACGCAGTATTTT. Amino acids: CASYRTGGDTQYF. Variable domain in full (rest from reference TRBV5-6 and TRBJ2-3): DAGVTQSPTHLIKTRGQQVTLRCSPKSGHDTVSWYQQALGQGPQFIFQYYEEEERQRGNFPDRFSGHQFPNYSSELNVNALLLGDSALYLCASYRTGGDTQYFGPGTRLTVL.

This clonotype came up many times. V gene TRBV4-1 combines with J gene TRBJ1-1; D gene uncertain. This CDR3 spans 13 amino acids. V was shortened by 0 bases and J by 7 bases, with 9 bases between the two germline ends. The germline gives CDR1 MGHRA, CDR2 YSYEKL. As DNA, the CDR3 is TGCGCCAGCAGCCAAGATGGAGCAGGTGAAGCTTTCTTT. It translates to CASSQDGAGEAFF.